Following are 29 T cell receptor beta chains from one sample sequenced in a study of cytomegalovirus exposure and HLA in healthy donors. TCRdb's copy holds only in-frame clones and misses some; the assay was immunoSEQ multiplex PCR. The sample contains 66,000 or so clones, 95% to 98% of which appear only once. Sequenced material: PBMCs. The receptor source for this set is a young woman in good health and CMV-seropositive.

The chain employs TRBV23-1 and TRBJ2-7; 7 bases align to TRBD1. TRBV23-1 is identified as an open reading frame with a role that is uncertain. The V segment lost 8 bases and the J segment 2 bases; nucleotides outside the gene matches: 9. The CDR3 consists of 14 residues. The CDR3 nucleotides are TGCGCCAGCGGCCGACAGGGACCGCCCTACGAGCAGTACTTC. This sequence encodes CASGRQGPPYEQYF.

The chain has TRBV5-1 and TRBJ1-1; the D gene is possibly TRBD1 (6 bases). From germline, CDR1 is SGHRS and CDR2 YFSETQ. With 4 bases removed from V and 1 base from J, the gap between germline ends came to 17 bases. The CDR3 is 16 amino acids. The CDR3 sequence is CASSRLGTGRNTEAFF. The CDR3, as DNA: TGCGCCAGCAGCCGGTTGGGAACAGGGAGGAACACTGAAGCTTTCTTT.

A single count supports this clone. The chain recombines TRBV30 with TRBJ2-3; D not resolved. CDR1 and CDR2 (germline): GTSNPN, SVGIG (reference sequence). This CDR3 is built from 12 residues. Trimming removed 4 bases at V and 7 bases at J, with 12 bases between. CDR3 bases: TGTGCCTGGAAACAAGACATGAATACGCAGTATTTT. This gives the protein CAWKQDMNTQYF.

CDR3 amino acids: CASSLTGPTGELFF. For the CDR3, the DNA is TGCGCCAGCAGCTTGACAGGCCCCACCGGGGAGCTGTTTTTT. The V call is TRBV5-1, the J call TRBJ2-2; D is possibly TRBD1 (5 bases). The germline V and J ends were trimmed by 1 base and 4 bases, with 8 bases remaining between them. CDR1 and CDR2 (germline): SGHRS, YFSETQ. The CDR3 consists of 14 residues.

The V and J genes are TRBV2 and TRBJ1-4; the match to TRBD1 covers 7 bases. CDR3 length: 14 amino acids. V lost 6 bases and J lost 7; bases outside the gene matches: 8. Looked up from germline, CDR1 is SNHLY and CDR2 is FYNNEI. The CDR3 loop is CASRIQGFSEKLFF. CDR3 in DNA: TGTGCCAGCAGGATACAGGGGTTTTCTGAAAAACTGTTTTTT.

This clone was seen a single time. This sequence joins TRBV7-9 and TRBJ2-7, with 9 bases fitting TRBD1. The CDR3 totals 16 residues. CDR1 is SEHNR and CDR2 is FQNEAQ in the germline V gene (reference sequence). Trimming at V came to 5 bases and at J to 1 base, leaving 9 bases not matched to a gene. In DNA, the CDR3 is TGTGCCAGCAGCCCGAGGGGGACAGGGTCGTCCTACGAGCAGTACTTC. Translated, it gives CASSPRGTGSSYEQYF.

This clone was recorded only once. The chain carries TRBV4-2 and TRBJ2-1, with a possible D match to TRBD1 (5 bases). CDR3 length equals 13 residues. From germline, CDR1 is LGHNA and CDR2 YNFKEQ. V lost 0 bases to trimming and J lost 10 bases, with 10 bases between them. In nucleotides, the CDR3 is TGTGCCAGCAGCCAAGAAAGGGGCTACGAGCAGTTCTTC. It codes for CASSQERGYEQFF.

The rearrangement uses TRBV28 and TRBJ1-1; a weak D match, TRBD1 (6 bases). V was shortened by 5 bases and J by 1 base, with 20 bases between the two germline ends. CDR1 and CDR2 (germline): MDHEN, SYDVKM. The CDR3 contains 17 residues. CDR3 coding DNA: TGTGCCAGCAGTGGCCCGGGGGGGCGGTGGACGAACACTGAAGCTTTCTTT. It yields the protein CASSGPGGRWTNTEAFF.

V and J are TRBV4-2 and TRBJ2-1; maybe TRBD2 (6 bases). Trimming removed 1 base at V and 7 bases at J, with 20 bases between. Germline loops: CDR1 LGHNA, CDR2 YNFKEQ. CDR3 length equals 17 residues. The CDR3 sequence: CASSQVSGLTFGNEQFF. CDR3 bases: TGTGCCAGCAGCCAAGTAAGCGGGCTGACGTTTGGGAATGAGCAGTTCTTC.

This clone occurred once. The V gene is TRBV7-9, the J gene TRBJ2-7; 10 bases agree with TRBD1. V gave up 1 base and J gave up 5 bases; unmatched junction bases: 14. Germline CDR1 and CDR2: SEHNR and FQNEAQ (reference sequence). This CDR3 has 18 amino acids. CDR3 DNA: TGTGCCAGCAGCTTAGTCTCGACAGGGGGCCTACCCGTCCACGAGCAGTACTTC. Protein: CASSLVSTGGLPVHEQYF. Full variable domain (rest looked up from reference TRBV7-9 and TRBJ2-7): DTGVSQNPRHKITKRGQNVTFRCDPISEHNRLYWYRQTLGQGPEFLTYFQNEAQLEKSRLLSDRFSAERPKGSFSTLEIQRTEQGDSAMYLCASSLVSTGGLPVHEQYFGPGTRLTVT.

V usage is TRBV7-2 and J usage is TRBJ2-3; 8 bases agree with TRBD2. The CDR3 has 14 residues. J was trimmed by 6 bases and V by 5 bases; bases with no gene match: 7. The germline V gene has CDR1 SGHTA and CDR2 FQGNSA. The CDR3 DNA follows: TGTGCCAGCAGCCAAAGCGGGGGTTACGATACGCAGTATTTT. Protein product: CASSQSGGYDTQYF.

The chain joins TRBV27 to TRBJ2-2; the D gene is possibly TRBD2 (5 bases). Germline-derived CDR1 and CDR2 are MNHEY and SMNVEV (reference sequence). V was shortened by 5 bases and J by 1 base, with 8 bases between the two germline ends. The CDR3 is made up of 14 amino acids. The CDR3 here is CASSTEGNTGELFF. The CDR3, as DNA: TGTGCCAGCAGTACCGAGGGGAACACCGGGGAGCTGTTTTTT.

The chain employs TRBV4-1 and TRBJ2-1; 13 bases align to TRBD2. With 2 bases clipped from V and 10 bases from J, the junction kept 11 bases outside the gene matches. This CDR3 is built from 17 residues. The germline V gene encodes CDR1 MGHRA and CDR2 YSYEKL. CDR3 protein: CASSQPHTSGRAWEQFF. The CDR3 coding sequence is TGCGCCAGCAGCCAACCCCATACTAGCGGGAGGGCCTGGGAGCAGTTCTTC.

This chain connects TRBV4-1 to TRBJ2-1; 8 positions match TRBD1. This CDR3 is 14 amino acids long. J gave up 7 bases and V 5 bases, and 7 bases lay outside the gene matches. Germline assignment: CDR1 MGHRA and CDR2 YSYEKL. CDR3 sequence reads: CASSFRTGRNEQFF. The CDR3 DNA is TGCGCCAGCAGCTTTAGGACAGGGCGGAATGAGCAGTTCTTC.

The chain couples TRBV27 to TRBJ1-4; D remains unclear. This CDR3 contains 15 residues. Germline V gives CDR1 MNHEY, CDR2 SMNVEV (reference sequence). V gave up 1 base and J gave up 4 bases, with 10 bases separating them. The CDR3 protein is CASSLYGRLNEKLFF. For the CDR3, the DNA is TGTGCCAGCAGTTTATACGGCAGACTTAATGAAAAACTGTTTTTT.

The chain employs TRBV14 and TRBJ2-2; 8 nucleotides agree with TRBD2. Germline CDR1 reads SGHDN; CDR2 reads FVKESK. The CDR3 totals 14 residues. V shed 4 bases and J 4 bases; nucleotides not matched to a gene: 2. The chain's CDR3 is CASSRGGSTGELFF. DNA for the CDR3: TGTGCCAGCAGCCGCGGGGGGAGCACCGGGGAGCTGTTTTTT.

The chain has TRBV30 and TRBJ1-1, with a weak D call TRBD1 (6 bases). Per germline, CDR1 GTSNPN and CDR2 SVGIG (reference sequence). The ends were cut back, 5 bases at V and 6 bases at J, with 13 bases in the middle. This CDR3 spans 12 amino acids. The CDR3 bases are TGTGCCTGGGAACAGGGAAGGTCTGAAGCTTTCTTT. This encodes CAWEQGRSEAFF.

CDR3 sequence (DNA): TGTGCCATCAGCGGACTAGCGGGAGAAGGAGATACGCAGTATTTT. Its protein product is CAISGLAGEGDTQYF. The chain uses TRBV10-3 and TRBJ2-3; 13 bases agree with TRBD2. The germline gives CDR1 ENHRY, CDR2 SYGVKD. This CDR3 spans 15 amino acids. Germline trimming cut 6 bases from V and 5 bases from J; bases unmatched to any gene: 5.

The V and J genes are TRBV7-2 and TRBJ2-1; 7 nucleotides match TRBD1. CDR3 length: 16 amino acids. V trimming: 6 bases; J trimming: 0 bases; junction bases outside the gene matches: 8. Germline CDR1 reads SGHTA; CDR2 reads FQGNSA. For the CDR3, the DNA is TGTGCCAGCAGGTTAACAGGGGCCCTCTCCTACAATGAGCAGTTCTTC. Protein product: CASRLTGALSYNEQFF.

A single count supports this clone. The V and J genes are TRBV6-5 and TRBJ1-1; 10 positions agree with TRBD1. From germline, CDR1 is MNHEY and CDR2 SVGAGI. The CDR3 is made up of 15 amino acids. Trimming removed 4 bases from V and 5 bases from J; junction bases left unmatched: 7. The CDR3, as DNA: TGTGCCAGCAGTTCCCCGGGACAGGGGAAGACTGAAGCTTTCTTT. Its protein product is CASSSPGQGKTEAFF.

V and J are TRBV5-4 and TRBJ2-1; TRBD2 matches at 8 bases. The CDR3 consists of 14 residues. Per germline, CDR1 SGHNT and CDR2 YYREEE (reference sequence). The V segment lost 3 bases and the J segment 6 bases; nucleotides outside the gene matches: 5. Here the CDR3 DNA reads TGTGCCAGCAGCTCGGGAGGGCAAGGCAATGAGCAGTTCTTC. Encoded protein: CASSSGGQGNEQFF.

This clone came up once. The chain recombines TRBV9 with TRBJ2-7; the D is unclear. V lost 4 bases and J 3 bases, leaving 14 bases between the germline ends. Germline loops: CDR1 SGDLS, CDR2 YYNGEE. The CDR3 is 14 amino acids. This CDR3 reads CASSPRLTNYEQYF. CDR3 nucleotides: TGTGCCAGCAGCCCCCGCCTTACAAACTACGAGCAGTACTTC.

The chain has TRBV19 and TRBJ1-1, with a possible D match to TRBD1 (6 bases). This CDR3 spans 15 amino acids. Trimming cost V 1 base and J 2 bases, with 11 bases left between them. Germline V gene lookup returns CDR1 LNHDA and CDR2 SQIVND (reference sequence). This CDR3 is CASSIGEQGNTEAFF. The CDR3 DNA reads as TGTGCCAGTAGTATAGGTGAACAGGGAAACACTGAAGCTTTCTTT.

The chain combines TRBV9 with TRBJ2-2; 8 bases align to TRBD2. This CDR3 has 16 residues. Germline V gene lookup returns CDR1 SGDLS and CDR2 YYNGEE. The ends lost 6 bases at V and 4 bases at J; junction bases unmatched: 11. CDR3 DNA: TGTGCCAGCACCCCGGGAGGGGAGTGGGGCACCGGGGAGCTGTTTTTT. It specifies CASTPGGEWGTGELFF. The full variable domain, with the rest looked up from reference TRBV9 and TRBJ2-2, is DSGVTQTPKHLITATGQRVTLRCSPRSGDLSVYWYQQSLDQGLQFLIQYYNGEERAKGNILERFSAQQFPDLHSELNLSSLELGDSALYFCASTPGGEWGTGELFFGEGSRLTVL.

The chain has TRBV29-1 and TRBJ2-1; 9 positions agree with TRBD2. This CDR3 comprises 13 residues. The V gene end was trimmed by 8 bases and the J gene end by 4 bases; junction bases not matched to a gene: 6. CDR1 SQVTM and CDR2 ANQGSEA come from the germline V gene. CDR3 sequence (DNA): TGCAGCTCTGGGCGGGAGGGATACAATGAGCAGTTCTTC. This encodes CSSGREGYNEQFF.

V gene TRBV28 combines with J gene TRBJ2-1; 9 bases map to TRBD1. Germline assignment: CDR1 MDHEN and CDR2 SYDVKM. V lost 7 bases to trimming and J lost 8 bases; unmatched junction nucleotides: 12. This CDR3 region has 15 residues. This CDR3 is CASTLGDRVYDEQFF. Written as DNA, the CDR3 is TGTGCCAGCACTCTAGGGGACAGGGTTTACGATGAGCAGTTCTTC.

The rearrangement uses TRBV18 and TRBJ2-3, with 8 nucleotides matching TRBD2. V lost 0 bases and J lost 5; bases outside the gene matches: 13. This CDR3 is 18 amino acids long. Germline V lookup: CDR1 KGHSH, CDR2 LQKENI. The CDR3 DNA reads as TGTGCCAGCTCACCACCGAGGGTTACGGGAGGGCCGGAAGATACGCAGTATTTT. It translates to CASSPPRVTGGPEDTQYF.

This CDR3 is CASSEDPLGGSGSRNEQFF. CDR3 in DNA: TGTGCCAGCAGTGAAGATCCCCTAGGGGGTAGCGGGAGTAGAAATGAGCAGTTCTTC. V gene TRBV6-1 combines with J gene TRBJ2-1; 9 bases line up with TRBD2. Trimming took 1 base from V and 7 from J; bases not matched to a gene: 17. Germline V CDR1 and CDR2: MNHNS, SASEGT. The CDR3 totals 19 residues.

In the case of this clone: At one end the junction does not follow the germline gene, possibly because of a read error. V usage is TRBV5-4 and J usage is TRBJ1-2, with TRBD1 as a possible D gene (5 bases). This CDR3 is 13 amino acids long. Germline V gene data show CDR1 as SGHNT and CDR2 as YYREEE (reference sequence). The CDR3 here is CASSQEVGPGYTF. For the CDR3, the DNA is TGCGCCAGCAGCCAAGAAGTGGGGCCTGGCTACACCTTC. The variable domain in full, completed from reference TRBV5-4 and TRBJ1-2, reads ETGVTQSPTHLIKTRGQQVTLRCSSQSGHNTVSWYQQALGQGPQFIFQYYREEENGRGNFPPRFSGLQFPNYSSELNVNALELDDSALYLCASSQEVGPGYTFGSGTRLTVV.